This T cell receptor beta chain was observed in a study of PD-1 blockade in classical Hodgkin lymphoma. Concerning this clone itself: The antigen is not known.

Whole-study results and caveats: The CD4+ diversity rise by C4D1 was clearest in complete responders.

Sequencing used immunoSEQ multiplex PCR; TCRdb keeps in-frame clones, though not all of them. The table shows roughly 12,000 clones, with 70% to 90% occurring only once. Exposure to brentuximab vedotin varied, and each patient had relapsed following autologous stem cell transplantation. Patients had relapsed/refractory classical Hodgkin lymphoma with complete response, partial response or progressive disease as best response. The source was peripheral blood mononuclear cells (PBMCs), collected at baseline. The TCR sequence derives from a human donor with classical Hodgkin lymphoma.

The CDR3, as DNA: TGTGCCAGCTGCAGTAAAAGCTATGGCTACACCTTC. Translated: CASCSKSYGYTF. This chain joins TRBV6-5 and TRBJ1-2, with D uncertain. The germline V and J ends were trimmed by 8 bases and 4 bases, with 11 bases remaining between them. CDR3 length: 12 residues. Per the germline V gene, CDR1 is MNHEY and CDR2 is SVGAGI.